A single sample is the source of the 2 T cell receptor beta chains below, sequenced in a study of blood T cell repertoires in COVID-19. Some clones are missing from TCRdb's copy, which holds only in-frame ones; the method was immunoSEQ multiplex PCR. Of tens of thousands of clones in the sample, 88% are singletons; the top ten hold over 8.5%. Sequencing used peripheral blood. Receptor source: a human donor in a cohort sampled during active COVID-19.

The chain uses TRBV6-5 and TRBJ2-1; 9 bases agree with TRBD1. Germline V CDR1 and CDR2: MNHEY, SVGAGI. V dropped 0 bases and J dropped 6; count of bases not matched to a gene: 6. The CDR3 contains 16 residues. This CDR3 reads CASSYSLGQGGNEQFF. In DNA, the CDR3 is TGTGCCAGCAGTTACTCGTTGGGACAGGGTGGCAATGAGCAGTTCTTC.

The rearrangement uses TRBV29-1 and TRBJ1-1; 8 positions agree with TRBD1. Germline CDR1 SQVTM, CDR2 ANQGSEA. The CDR3 sequence is 13 residues long. The junction had 3 bases not matched to a gene; V was cut back by 6 bases and J by 0 bases. CDR3 residues: CSVGTGLNTEAFF. CDR3 bases: TGCAGCGTCGGGACAGGCCTGAACACTGAAGCTTTCTTT.